Below, 2 T cell receptor beta chains from the same sample are listed, as sequenced in a study of T-cell reconstitution after alpha-beta-depleted transplantation in children. As it was prepared, the TCRbeta library received unique molecular identifiers. TCRdb reprocessed the PCR reads via MiXCR and lists one record per CDR3 protein. The data contain some 200,000 distinct CDR3 sequences, approximately 8% of them singletons. Sequences were derived from PBMCs, mostly from graft donor cells, sampled 360 days after TCRalphabeta/CD19-depleted stem cell transplant. The receptors shown here come from a male patient between 2 and 10 years old who had a stem cell transplant for acute myeloid leukemia, so the T cells may come from the graft donor.

V usage is TRBV4-3 and J usage is TRBJ2-7, with 11 bases identical to TRBD1. This CDR3 comprises 17 residues. V gave up 0 bases and J gave up 6 bases; unmatched junction bases: 10. Germline V gives CDR1 LGHNA, CDR2 YSLEER. CDR3 DNA: TGCGCCAGCAGCCAAGATGCTACTTGGACAGGGGGCTCCGAGCAGTACTTC. This codes for CASSQDATWTGGSEQYF.

This clonotype was counted many times. The chain joins TRBV27 to TRBJ2-7; D is perhaps TRBD1 (5 bases). Trimming pared 0 bases from V and 0 bases from J, leaving 9 bases between. The length of the CDR3 is 15 residues. Germline CDR1 is MNHEY and CDR2 is SMNVEV (reference sequence). CDR3 coding DNA: TGTGCCAGCAGTTTATCAGGGGTTAGCTCCTACGAGCAGTACTTC. Translated, it gives CASSLSGVSSYEQYF.